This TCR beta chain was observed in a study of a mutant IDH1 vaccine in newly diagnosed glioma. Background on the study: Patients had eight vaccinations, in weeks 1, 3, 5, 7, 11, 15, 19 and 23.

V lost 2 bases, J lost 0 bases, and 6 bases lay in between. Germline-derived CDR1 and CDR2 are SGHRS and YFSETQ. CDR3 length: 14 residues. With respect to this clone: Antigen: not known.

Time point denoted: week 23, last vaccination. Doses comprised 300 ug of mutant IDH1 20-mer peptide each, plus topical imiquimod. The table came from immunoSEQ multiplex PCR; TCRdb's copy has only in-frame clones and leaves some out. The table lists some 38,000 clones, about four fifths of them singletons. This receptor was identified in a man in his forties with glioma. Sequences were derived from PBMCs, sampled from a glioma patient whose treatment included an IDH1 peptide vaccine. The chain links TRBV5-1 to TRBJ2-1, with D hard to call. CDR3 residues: CASSFKSSYNEQFF. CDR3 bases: TGCGCCAGCAGCTTCAAAAGCTCCTACAATGAGCAGTTCTTC.